Listed here is a single T cell receptor beta chain. The source of the sample is a study of blood T cell repertoires in COVID-19. Across the study: Specimens from acute and convalescent COVID-19 originated in the United States, Italy and Spain.

Assay: immunoSEQ multiplex PCR; the TCRdb copy retains only in-frame clones and omits some. The top ten clones hold over 4% of a sample with around 260,000 clones, around nine tenths of them seen once. CDR3 size: 15 residues. From germline, CDR1 is LNHNV and CDR2 YYDKDF (reference sequence). The V end was cut by 0 bases, the J end by 7 bases, with 10 bases between. The chain is built from TRBV15 and TRBJ1-6, with a possible D match to TRBD1 (6 bases). This receptor was identified in a woman aged 60 to 75 with COVID-19, enrolled during active disease. The specimen sequenced was peripheral blood. The CDR3 protein is CATSRDLGGNSPLHF. The CDR3 DNA follows: TGTGCCACCAGCAGAGATCTAGGGGGAAATTCACCCCTCCACTTT.